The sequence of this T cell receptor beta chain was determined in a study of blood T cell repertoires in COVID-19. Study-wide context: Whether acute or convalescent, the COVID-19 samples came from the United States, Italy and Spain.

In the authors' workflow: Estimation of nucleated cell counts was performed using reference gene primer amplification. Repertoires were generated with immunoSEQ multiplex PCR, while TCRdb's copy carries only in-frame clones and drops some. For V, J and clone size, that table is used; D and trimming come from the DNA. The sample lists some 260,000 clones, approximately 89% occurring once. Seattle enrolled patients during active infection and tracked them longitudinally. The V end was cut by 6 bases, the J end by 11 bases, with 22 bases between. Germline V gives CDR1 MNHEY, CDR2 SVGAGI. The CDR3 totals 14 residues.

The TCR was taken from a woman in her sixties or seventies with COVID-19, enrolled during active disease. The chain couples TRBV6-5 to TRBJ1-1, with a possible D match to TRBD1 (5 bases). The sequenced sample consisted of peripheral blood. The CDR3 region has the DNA TGTGCCAGCAGAGGTATTATTGGGGCGCAGGCGGCTTTCTTT. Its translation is CASRGIIGAQAAFF.